One sample yielded the 10 T cell receptor beta chains listed below, sequenced in a study of blood T cell repertoires in COVID-19. Measured with immunoSEQ multiplex PCR; TCRdb has only the in-frame clones, and not every one. The sample shows 150,000 to 200,000 clones, about 83% of them seen only once. The sequenced sample was peripheral blood. These receptors were collected from a woman aged 70-85 years with COVID-19, enrolled during active disease.

This clone was detected a few times. The chain recombines TRBV5-4 with TRBJ1-1, with TRBD1 identical over 7 bases. Germline V gives CDR1 SGHNT, CDR2 YYREEE (reference sequence). V dropped 4 bases and J dropped 3; count of bases not matched to a gene: 9. The CDR3 consists of 15 residues. The CDR3 spells CASSPPTGRDTEAFF. The CDR3 coding sequence is TGTGCCAGCAGCCCACCGACAGGGCGCGACACTGAAGCTTTCTTT.

This clone was recorded only once. The chain is built from TRBV14 and TRBJ2-7, with a possible D match to TRBD2 (5 bases). The CDR3 contains 15 residues. V shed 0 bases and J shed 1 base, with 10 bases lying between them. Germline V gene sequence: CDR1 SGHDN, CDR2 FVKESK. The CDR3, as DNA: TGTGCCAGCAGCCAAGATCTAGCCGCGTCCTACGAGCAGTACTTC. As protein: CASSQDLAASYEQYF.

The count of this clone is one. The genes are TRBV7-2 and TRBJ1-3; no reliable D call. Germline V gene data show CDR1 as SGHTA and CDR2 as FQGNSA. The V gene lost 4 bases and the J gene lost 0 bases, with 7 bases spanning the gap. The CDR3 covers 14 residues. The chain's CDR3 is CASSYRYSGNTIYF. The CDR3 region has the DNA TGTGCCAGCAGCTACCGGTACTCTGGAAACACCATATATTTT.

This chain's CDR3 is CASSRTSGRWDEQFF. In DNA form, the CDR3 reads TGTGCCAGCAGCCGGACTAGCGGGAGATGGGATGAGCAGTTCTTC. The rearrangement links TRBV3-1 (or the pseudogene TRBV3-2) to TRBJ2-1, with TRBD2 matching over 13 bases. V lost 4 bases and J lost 8; bases outside the gene matches: 5. The CDR3 consists of 15 residues. CDR1 and CDR2 (germline): LGHDT, YNNKEL (reference sequence).

The chain joins TRBV28 to TRBJ2-1; the match to TRBD2 covers 14 bases. Germline V gene sequence: CDR1 MDHEN, CDR2 SYDVKM. The CDR3 covers 17 residues. V trimming: 5 bases; J trimming: 4 bases; junction bases outside the gene matches: 7. This CDR3 is CASSTRLAGGYYNEQFF. In DNA, the CDR3 is TGTGCCAGCAGTACTCGACTAGCGGGAGGGTATTACAATGAGCAGTTCTTC.

The CDR3 nucleotides read TGTGCCAGCAGTTACAACTACATGAACACTGAAGCTTTCTTT. This codes for CASSYNYMNTEAFF. The V and J genes are TRBV6-5 and TRBJ1-1; D unresolved. V dropped 2 bases and J dropped 0 bases, with 7 bases sitting between them. Germline assignment: CDR1 MNHEY and CDR2 SVGAGI. This CDR3 has 14 residues.

This clone was detected once. CDR3 nucleotides: TGTGCCAGTAGTATAGATCACAGTTTAACGAACACTGAAGCTTTCTTT. Its protein is CASSIDHSLTNTEAFF. V and J are TRBV19 and TRBJ1-1; D call uncertain. CDR1 LNHDA and CDR2 SQIVND come from the germline V gene (reference sequence). The CDR3 contains 16 residues. V lost 0 bases to trimming and J lost 1 base, with 12 bases between them. Complete variable domain (other parts from reference TRBV19 and TRBJ1-1): DGGITQSPKYLFRKEGQNVTLSCEQNLNHDAMYWYRQDPGQGLRLIYYSQIVNDFQKGDIAEGYSVSREKKESFPLTVTSAQKNPTAFYLCASSIDHSLTNTEAFFGQGTRLTVV.

This clone has a handful of counts. The CDR3 nucleotides read TGTGCCAGCAGTTTAGCAGGGGTCAACGCCTACGAGCAGTACTTC. Residues: CASSLAGVNAYEQYF. The rearrangement links TRBV27 to TRBJ2-7, with D perhaps TRBD1 (6 bases). The CDR3 extends over 15 amino acids. The ends were cut back, 2 bases at V and 2 bases at J, with 13 bases in the middle. Germline V gives CDR1 MNHEY, CDR2 SMNVEV (reference sequence).

J is TRBJ1-2 and V is TRBV18; TRBD1 matches 7 bases. V lost 2 bases, J lost 7 bases, and 7 bases stayed unmatched. CDR1 KGHSH and CDR2 LQKENI come from the germline V gene. This CDR3 region has 14 residues. The CDR3 nucleotides read TGTGCCAGCTCACCAAGTTCAGGGGGAGGTGGCTACACCTTC. Encoded protein: CASSPSSGGGGYTF.

This clone was seen more than once but under ten times. The J gene is TRBJ1-4, the V gene TRBV6-5, with D uncertain. Deletions cut 7 bases from V and 0 bases from J, with 12 bases between. The CDR3 runs to 15 residues. The germline gives CDR1 MNHEY, CDR2 SVGAGI. The chain's CDR3 is CASTVRLTTNEKLFF. The DNA of the CDR3 is TGTGCCAGCACGGTGCGGCTTACAACTAATGAAAAACTGTTTTTT.